A selection of T cell receptor beta chains follows, all from one sample in a study of shared clonotypes between healthy human individuals. This table comes from immunoSEQ multiplex PCR, and its TCRdb copy is limited to in-frame clones, with some not included. The sample has some 2,100,000 clones, more than 85% seen once; the top ten hold under 2%. The sequenced sample was naive CD8+ T cells from PBMCs. These receptors came from a man aged 18 to 29 in good health. Some clones in this sample may be carry-over from other donors' samples. Both conserved end residues are trimmed from each CDR3.

v_call	j_call	cdr3_aa
TRBV19	TRBJ1-5	ASSIDRERWPQH
TRBV7-2	TRBJ2-7	ASSFAGRPAYEQY
TRBV11-1	TRBJ1-1	ASSLFPAPADSWDTEAF
TRBV10-3	TRBJ1-2	AISESVGRYGYT
TRBV15	TRBJ1-2	ATSRGAGGDYGYT
TRBV19	TRBJ1-2	ASSTGRAYGYT
TRBV11-3	TRBJ2-1	ASSPAGTGPYNEQF
TRBV7-6	TRBJ2-5	ASSRSEETQY
TRBV27	TRBJ2-7	ASSPPDSYEQY
TRBV25-1	TRBJ1-2	ASSLALNYGYT
TRBV5-3	TRBJ1-5	ARSHDTDAQPQH
TRBV29-1	TRBJ1-2	SVRTGPLNHGYT
TRBV9	TRBJ2-3	ASSVGARDGDTQY
TRBV9	TRBJ2-1	ASSVVGGEQF
TRBV27	TRBJ1-1	ASTSLEAGAEAF
TRBV11-2	TRBJ1-1	ASSLPEGNTEAF
TRBV6-4	TRBJ1-1	ASSAGGAGTEAF
TRBV11-2	TRBJ2-3	ASRGRRPSTDTQY
TRBV6-6	TRBJ2-7	ASSYRGFPYEQY
TRBV11-2	TRBJ2-3	ASSFPRERSNTDTQY
TRBV5-1	TRBJ2-1	ASSLGGGTEQF
TRBV28	TRBJ2-6	ASREGDSSSGANVLT
TRBV30	TRBJ2-7	AWSVGTGSYEQY
TRBV5-1	TRBJ1-1	ASSLAVTDMNTEAF
TRBV5-6	TRBJ2-1	ASSSYSGSLAYNEQF
TRBV7-3	TRBJ1-1	ASSLTGGMNTEAF
TRBV10-3	TRBJ2-7	AISGTEPYEQY
TRBV4-1	TRBJ2-3	ASSQAVGILSTDTQY
TRBV11-2	TRBJ1-2	ASSSPSGGANSGYT
TRBV9	TRBJ2-2	ASSVINTGELF
TRBV4-3	TRBJ1-1	ASSRTYQAFVGGTEAF
TRBV7-9	TRBJ2-1	ASISRGGDNEQF
TRBV6-1	TRBJ2-7	ASSQGARKSYEQY
TRBV7-9	TRBJ2-1	ASSLDFLSSYNEQF
TRBV7-6	TRBJ1-1	ASSPGGTNTEAF
TRBV6-1	TRBJ2-7	ATAGDSYEQY
TRBV27	TRBJ1-4	ASTVEKLF
TRBV28	TRBJ1-1	ASSLWMNTEAF
TRBV13	TRBJ2-1	ASSLAGNEQF
TRBV10-2	TRBJ1-1	ASSLAMGGNTEAF
TRBV27	TRBJ2-5	ASSLRPGLAAETQY
TRBV27	TRBJ2-1	ASSLGLAGGPGNEQF
TRBV7-2	TRBJ2-1	ASSLAGSISEQF
TRBV6-1	TRBJ2-6	ASIRRGAGANVLT
TRBV27	TRBJ2-3	ASSLGAVTDTQY
TRBV5-4	TRBJ2-7	ASSRGTFSAGGAYEQY
TRBV2	TRBJ2-1	ASSYDGYSTYEQF
TRBV28	TRBJ1-2	ASRPSGTGVGGYT
TRBV4-3	TRBJ2-7	ASSQDGTSADQY
TRBV19	TRBJ1-5	ASSIGGFSNQPQH
TRBV19	TRBJ2-1	ASSNPTPASVNEQF
TRBV30	TRBJ1-1	AWSGGSVTEAF
TRBV28	TRBJ1-4	ASSPTSETTNEKLF
TRBV21-1	TRBJ2-3	ASSSTKDQLGTDTQY
TRBV5-8	TRBJ2-1	ASSFSASSYNEQF
TRBV15	TRBJ1-3	ATSTGGYTIY
TRBV7-8	TRBJ1-1	ASSLWGRNTEAF
TRBV5-6	TRBJ1-2	ASSPEGRGYT
TRBV29-1	TRBJ2-5	SVRLRGLVETQY
TRBV28	TRBJ2-1	ASSFPITSGIGDEQF